This T cell receptor beta chain derives from a study of cytomegalovirus exposure and HLA in healthy donors (dated by TCRdb to 2017 to 2019). Background on the whole study: In an earlier analysis of 450 to 750 of the donors, 276 Gb of sequence data and approximately 120 million unique TCR beta sequences from 150 million to 200 million T cells were reported. An early release that covered 500 to 800 HLA-typed donors contained approximately 300 gigabases of sequencing data and roughly 84 million unique TCR sequences. Among the roughly 400 genotyped donors, around 79% belonged to the genetic ancestry cluster associated with self-reported Caucasian donors. The aim of the study was to test whether cataloging public T cell receptors could identify signatures of past pathogen exposure. Using immunosequencing, the study profiled T cell repertoires from 666 subjects and related those repertoires to cytomegalovirus serostatus. Besides the first cohort of about 730 subjects, a separate validation cohort made up of 120 or so different subjects was used. To predict cytomegalovirus infection status, the study brought together high-throughput TCR immunosequencing, statistical association of individual TCRs with disease status, and machine learning. A later analysis re-analyzed previously published TCR beta repertoires from 666 donors and added high-resolution HLA genotyping to study TCR occurrence patterns. Rather than using new phenotypic data, the later analysis identified candidate immune exposures from TCR beta sequences and from how often those sequences occurred across donors. An earlier analysis of around 580 of the donors used high-throughput TCR beta sequencing to judge whether each TCR beta V gene segment behaved as functional or pseudogenic. Donor age, sex, ethnicity and CMV serostatus were compiled together with the repertoire data. A later genetic analysis took genome-wide SNP genotypes for about 55% of the 666 donors and used that subset as a discovery cohort. All discovery cohort repertoires had been generated using a single sequencing platform. HLA typing included class I and class II loci at four-digit resolution. The number of typed donors differed by locus: about 620-640 for A, B, C, DRB1 and DQB1; 500 to 550 for DQA1; over 600 for DPA1; and roughly 490 for DPB1. Because of strong linkage in the cohort, roughly 5 DR-DQ haplotypes were treated as single units for association and clustering. Across approximately 400 genotyped donors of the cohort, an average of 235,054 unique TCR beta nucleotide sequences per donor were sequenced, and 15% to 20% of those sequences were non-productive.

The cohort was made up of about 670 healthy bone marrow donors. All cohort members were sampled while nominally healthy, although unrecorded immune exposures were likely present. The donor tested CMV seronegative and was one of the 352 seronegative cohort members. A peripheral blood sample was collected from each donor, and TCR beta sequencing was performed on peripheral blood mononuclear cells. The Qiagen DNeasy Blood Extraction Kit was used to extract genomic DNA from the blood cell samples. The germline V gene (reference sequence) supplies CDR1 LNHDA and CDR2 SQIVND. At the junction V is shortened by 5 bases and J by 0 bases, with 10 bases in between. The CDR3 numbers 14 residues from cysteine through phenylalanine. Solely the CDR3 DNA is kept, with 42 bases framed from the first base. Library preparation was by the immunoSEQ multiplex PCR assay. For the multiplex PCR, a mixture combining 60 forward primers for TCR Vbeta segments and 13 reverse primers for TCR Jbeta segments was used. Amplification of the CDR3 region of rearranged TCR beta genes was performed with a multiplex PCR assay on genomic DNA. The Illumina HiSeq System was used to sequence the amplified TCR beta libraries as 87-base-pair reads. Per the authors' processing: In a later analysis, roughly 80 million unique TCR beta chains were counted across the approximately 670 repertoires, and approximately 11 million of these chains were shared by at least two donors. Raw reads were error-corrected and collapsed into unique sequences with a nearest-neighbor algorithm that merged closely related sequences to remove PCR and sequencing errors. CDR3 sequences were aligned to IMGT reference sequences to assign V, D and J gene segments. For a sequence to be retained, a match of at least six nucleotides to both a V gene segment and a J gene segment was required. A rearrangement was called productive if the CDR3 had no stop codons and remained in frame with V and J, and every other rearrangement was called non-productive. Following IMGT convention, CDR3 was defined as the stretch from the second conserved V-encoded cysteine to the conserved J-encoded phenylalanine. Sequences without an unambiguous match to a single V gene segment were excluded from the earlier analysis of over 500 of the donors. In an earlier analysis of approximately 590 of the donors, a V segment was called functional when productive rearrangements were above 56.7%, and segregating when the standard deviation between donors exceeded 5%. To diagnose cytomegalovirus status from the catalog of TCR beta chain sequences, a statistical classification framework was built. In a later analysis, V and J genes were assigned by comparing TCR nucleotide sequences against IMGT/GENE-DB human TR gene sequences. Using the TCRdist pipeline, a later analysis assigned CDR3 sequences along with most-parsimonious VDJ recombination scenarios. In a later analysis, each TCR beta chain was defined by its CDR3 amino acid sequence together with its V-gene family, and reads without a unique V-gene family were excluded. A later analysis removed several hundred highly shared, low-generation-probability nucleotide sequences to deal with suspected cross-contamination and a sequencing artifact. For each public chain, a later analysis derived a clonal expansion index from normalized ranks of inferred template counts within each repertoire. Generation probabilities in a later analysis came from a VDJ recombination model fitted to out-of-frame rearrangements, and those results were checked against IGoR. A later analysis scored TCR-TCR, TCR-HLA and TCR-CMV co-occurrence with hypergeometric tests, applying a repertoire-size bias correction to TCR pairs. A later analysis estimated false discovery rates by permuting HLA or CMV assignments 20 times. In a later analysis, co-occurring TCRs were grouped with DBSCAN, and TCRdist sequence similarity was added when clustering was performed within HLA-allele-positive subsets. For co-occurrence clustering, repertoires with fewer than 30,000 or more than 120,000 public chains were excluded, along with roughly five repertoires with anomalous nucleotide sharing. The table comes from immuneACCESS by way of TCRdb, which keeps in-frame sequences with V and J called. Part of the clones is missing from these tables; in studies checked, under half for an unresolved V gene and the rest for unknown reasons. V, J and clone size derive from that table, while D and trimming were established from the DNA sequence. Recorded for this sample are about 100,000 clones; over 65% of them occurred a single time. Roughly 0.71% of the sample lies in the top ten.

The study at large found these results: Specific HLA alleles were associated with roughly 17,000 TCR beta sequences at a false discovery rate of 0.05 in a later analysis. HLA typing was unavailable for some donors at each locus, so association tests used only the typed subset. A later analysis found that TCR association rates varied across HLA loci, with DRB1 alleles showing the most associated TCRs and HLA-C alleles the fewest. A further reported finding was that TCR beta sequences accurately predicted the HLA-A and HLA-B alleles for most subjects in the first cohort. Compared with the approximately 720-donor mean, donors in an Asian-associated ancestry cluster had fewer N-insertions in productive TCRs, according to a later genetic analysis. Compared with equally common non-associated chains, HLA-associated TCR beta chains in a later analysis were more clonally expanded and had lower generation probabilities. In a later analysis, several top co-occurrence clusters were reported to appear linked to parvovirus B19, influenza, CMV and Epstein-Barr virus. A later genetic analysis associated a missense DCLRE1C variant with V-gene and J-gene trimming of TCR beta chains, and an independent cohort replicated the association. Only TCR beta chains were sequenced in this cohort, and the absence of alpha or paired-chain data limited detectable features. CMV serostatus was the only immune exposure information available for the cohort. Three of the identified cytomegalovirus-associated TCR beta chains were confirmed in vitro to be specific for cytomegalovirus antigens. The authors suggested that the approach could potentially be generalized to other disease states and immunological phenotypes. When HLA alleles, especially DR and DQ, strongly co-occurred, TCR associations were difficult to assign to individual alleles. Most CMV-associated TCR beta chains appeared to be HLA-restricted in a later analysis, and the HLA associations seemed to be driven largely by CMV exposure. A total of around 150 TCR beta chains were listed by the study as associated with cytomegalovirus. The earlier analysis of fewer than 750 of the donors excluded some 15 rarely observed V segments, including chromosome 9 orphons, because counts were too low. Roughly uniform sequencing depth across donors was assumed in presence/absence analyses, although this assumption may not hold. A group of highly shared sequence variants was considered likely to be a technical artifact of the sequencing pipeline. Linkage disequilibrium might explain the correlated functional status among segregating V segments, but an unknown experimental factor could not be ruled out. In both the original and validation cohorts, the classifier was reported to diagnose cytomegalovirus status with high specificity and sensitivity. In an earlier analysis of some 550 of the donors, most TCR beta V segments were observed in productive rearrangements about 87% or about 30% of the time, broadly matching IMGT annotations. Some IMGT-functional V segments, including TRBV6-2 and TRBV6-3, could not be told apart with the 87-base-pair reads, so those segments were excluded. While some public TCRs were present in many individuals, most TCR sequences turned up only very rarely across donors.

Turning to this clone: Its binding antigen is unknown. No qualities accompany the bases; no much larger clone lies one base away.

This receptor was taken from a woman between 55 and 75 years old in good health and CMV-seronegative. The sequenced sample consisted of PBMCs. Recombination connected TRBV19 to TRBJ1-2, with no confidently assigned D gene. The base sequence is TGTGCCAGTAGTGCTACAGTTCCTAACTATGGCTACACCTTC. Translated, it reads CASSATVPNYGYTF.